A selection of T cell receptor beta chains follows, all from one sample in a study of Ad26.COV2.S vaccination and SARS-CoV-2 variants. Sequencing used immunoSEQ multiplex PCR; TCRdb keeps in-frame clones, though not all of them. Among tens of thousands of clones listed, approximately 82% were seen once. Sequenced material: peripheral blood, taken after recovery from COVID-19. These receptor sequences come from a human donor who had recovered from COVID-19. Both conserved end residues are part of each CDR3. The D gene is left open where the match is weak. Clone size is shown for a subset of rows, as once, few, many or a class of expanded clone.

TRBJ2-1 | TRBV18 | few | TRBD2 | CASSPELAGWNEQFF | TGTGCCAGCTCACCAGAACTAGCGGGATGGAATGAGCAGTTCTTC
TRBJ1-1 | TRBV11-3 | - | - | CASREGNTEAFF | TGTGCCAGCAGAGAGGGCAACACTGAAGCTTTCTTT
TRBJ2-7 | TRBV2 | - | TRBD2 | CASSIASGSYEQYF | TGTGCCAGCAGTATAGCTAGCGGAAGCTACGAGCAGTACTTC
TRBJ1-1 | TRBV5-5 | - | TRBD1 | CASSSFSGTVNTEAFF | TGTGCCAGCAGCTCTTTCTCCGGGACAGTGAACACTGAAGCTTTCTTT
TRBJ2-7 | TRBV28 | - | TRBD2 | CASVLAGGSYEQYF | TGTGCCAGCGTCCTAGCGGGAGGGTCCTACGAGCAGTACTTC
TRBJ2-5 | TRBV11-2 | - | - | CASSLRGIETQYF | TGTGCCAGCAGCTTACGAGGGATAGAGACCCAGTACTTC
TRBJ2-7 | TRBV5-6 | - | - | CASSLGGGQTYEQYF | TGTGCCAGCAGCTTGGGTGGGGGTCAGACCTACGAGCAGTACTTC
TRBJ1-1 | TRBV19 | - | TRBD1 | CASSFRGPDTEAFF | TGTGCCAGTAGCTTCAGGGGGCCGGACACTGAAGCTTTCTTT
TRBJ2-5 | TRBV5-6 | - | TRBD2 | CASSLTSGETQYF | TGTGCCAGCAGCTTGACTAGCGGAGAGACCCAGTACTTC
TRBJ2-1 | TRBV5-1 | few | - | CASSSPEGGSYNEQFF | TGCGCCAGCAGCTCGCCGGAGGGAGGCTCCTACAATGAGCAGTTCTTC
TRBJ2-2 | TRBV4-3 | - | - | CASRQGTRGELFF | TGCGCCAGCAGACAAGGGACGCGCGGGGAGCTGTTTTTT
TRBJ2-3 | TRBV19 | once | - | CASGARYPQDTQYF | TGTGCCAGTGGCGCTCGATACCCCCAAGATACGCAGTATTTT
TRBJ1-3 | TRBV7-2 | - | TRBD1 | CASSFRGQASSGNTIYF | TGTGCCAGCAGCTTCAGGGGGCAGGCCTCCTCTGGAAACACCATATATTTT
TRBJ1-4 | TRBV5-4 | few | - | CASSFGSGATNEKLFF | TGTGCCAGCAGCTTTGGCTCAGGGGCGACTAATGAAAAACTGTTTTTT
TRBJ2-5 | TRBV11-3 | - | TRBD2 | CASSAPRRELGETQYF | TGTGCCAGCAGCGCCCCTCGGCGGGAGTTAGGAGAGACCCAGTACTTC
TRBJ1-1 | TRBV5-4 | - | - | CASSLLGQGGNTEAFF | TGTGCCAGCAGCCTCCTGGGGCAGGGCGGGAACACTGAAGCTTTCTTT
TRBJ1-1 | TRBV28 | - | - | CASKQGNTEAFF | TGTGCCAGCAAGCAGGGAAACACTGAAGCTTTCTTT
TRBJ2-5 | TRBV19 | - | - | CASSTGAGQETQYF | TGTGCCAGTAGTACGGGAGCGGGCCAAGAGACCCAGTACTTC
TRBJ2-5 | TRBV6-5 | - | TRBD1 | CASSYRPTGVGETQYF | TGTGCCAGCAGTTACCGACCGACAGGGGTGGGAGAGACCCAGTACTTC
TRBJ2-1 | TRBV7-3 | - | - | CASSLAGGSLNEQFF | TGTGCCAGCAGCTTAGCGGGTGGGTCCCTCAATGAGCAGTTCTTC
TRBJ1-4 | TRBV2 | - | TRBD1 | CASSWTGQGDEKLFF | TGTGCCAGCAGTTGGACGGGACAGGGGGATGAAAAACTGTTTTTT
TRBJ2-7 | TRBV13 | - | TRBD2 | CASSETSGHSYEQYF | TGTGCCAGCAGCGAGACTAGCGGCCACTCCTACGAGCAGTACTTC
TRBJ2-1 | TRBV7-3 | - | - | CASSRTPGGMNEQFF | TGTGCCAGCAGCCGGACCCCTGGCGGAATGAATGAGCAGTTCTTC
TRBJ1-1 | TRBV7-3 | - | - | CASSPSFTNTEAFF | TGTGCCAGCAGCCCCTCGTTCACCAACACTGAAGCTTTCTTT
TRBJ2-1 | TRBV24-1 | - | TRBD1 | CATSDADRGQDNEQFF | TGTGCCACCAGTGACGCCGACAGGGGGCAGGACAATGAGCAGTTCTTC
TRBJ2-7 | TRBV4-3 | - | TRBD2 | CASSPGLGLRSYEQYF | TGCGCCAGCAGCCCAGGACTAGGTTTAAGGTCCTACGAGCAGTACTTC
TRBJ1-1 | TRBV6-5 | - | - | CASSGSSVTEAFF | TGTGCCAGCAGCGGGTCTTCGGTCACTGAAGCTTTCTTT
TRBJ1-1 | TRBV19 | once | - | CASTGYTEAFF | TGTGCCAGTACGGGGTACACTGAAGCTTTCTTT
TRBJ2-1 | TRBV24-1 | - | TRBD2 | CATSDFGTSRNDEQFF | TGTGCCACCAGTGATTTCGGGACTAGCCGTAACGATGAGCAGTTCTTC
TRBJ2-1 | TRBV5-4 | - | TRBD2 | CASSGTSGYNEQFF | TGTGCCAGCAGCGGGACTAGCGGTTACAATGAGCAGTTCTTC
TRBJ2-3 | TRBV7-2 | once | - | CASSLSWPDTQYF | TGTGCCAGCAGCTTATCATGGCCAGATACGCAGTATTTT
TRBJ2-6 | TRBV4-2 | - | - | CASSQGSTGANVLTF | TGTGCCAGCAGCCAGGGATCGACTGGGGCCAACGTCCTGACTTTC
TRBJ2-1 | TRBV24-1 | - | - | CATSDAAGTQYNEQFF | TGTGCCACCAGTGATGCTGCCGGGACACAGTACAATGAGCAGTTCTTC
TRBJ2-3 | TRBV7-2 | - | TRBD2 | CASSPAGVPDTQYF | TGTGCCAGCAGCCCAGCGGGAGTCCCAGATACGCAGTATTTT
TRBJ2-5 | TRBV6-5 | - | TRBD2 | CASTSGGETQYF | TGTGCCAGTACTAGCGGGGGGGAGACCCAGTACTTC
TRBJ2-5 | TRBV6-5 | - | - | CASTLTVRVETQYF | TGTGCCAGCACCCTAACGGTGAGGGTAGAGACCCAGTACTTC
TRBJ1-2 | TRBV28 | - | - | CASSLWANSYGYTF | TGTGCCAGCAGTTTGTGGGCAAACTCTTATGGCTACACCTTC
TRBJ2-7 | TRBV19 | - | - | CASSSGHTSYEQYF | TGTGCCAGTAGTTCAGGACACACCTCCTACGAGCAGTACTTC
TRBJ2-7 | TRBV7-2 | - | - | CASSLAGLSYEQYF | TGTGCCAGCAGCTTAGCAGGGCTCTCCTACGAGCAGTACTTC
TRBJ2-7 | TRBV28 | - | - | CASREGHVSSYEQYF | TGTGCCAGCAGGGAAGGACACGTAAGCTCCTACGAGCAGTACTTC
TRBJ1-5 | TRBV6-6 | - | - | CASSSQDYQPQHF | TGTGCCAGCAGTTCTCAGGATTATCAGCCCCAGCATTTT
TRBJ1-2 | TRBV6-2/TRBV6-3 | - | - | CASSYGPPGYGYTF | TGTGCCAGCAGTTACGGCCCCCCAGGCTATGGCTACACCTTC
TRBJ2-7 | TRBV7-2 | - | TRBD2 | CASSLGLAGYYEQYF | TGTGCCAGCAGCTTAGGACTAGCGGGATACTACGAGCAGTACTTC
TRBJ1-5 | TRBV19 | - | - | CASDKDSTRDQPQHF | TGTGCCAGTGATAAGGACAGCACGAGAGATCAGCCCCAGCATTTT
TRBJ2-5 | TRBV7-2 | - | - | CASSLASRHETQYF | TGTGCCAGCAGCTTAGCTTCTCGGCACGAGACCCAGTACTTC
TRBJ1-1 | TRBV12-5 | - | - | CASGLVQGYTEAFF | TGTGCTAGTGGTTTAGTACAGGGCTACACTGAAGCTTTCTTT
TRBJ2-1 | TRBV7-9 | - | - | CASSSSAPTGPNNEQFF | TGTGCCAGCAGCTCTAGTGCACCGACCGGCCCTAACAATGAGCAGTTCTTC
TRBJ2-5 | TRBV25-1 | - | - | CASSASDRKETQYF | TGTGCCAGCAGTGCCTCGGACAGAAAAGAGACCCAGTACTTC
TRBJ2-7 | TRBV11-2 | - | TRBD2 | CASSLFGGNHEQYF | TGTGCCAGCAGCTTATTCGGGGGGAACCACGAGCAGTACTTC
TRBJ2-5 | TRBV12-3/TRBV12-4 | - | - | CASSRQAGETQYF | TGTGCCAGCAGCAGACAGGCCGGGGAGACCCAGTACTTC
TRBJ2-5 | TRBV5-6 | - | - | CASSFGQTDWETQYF | TGTGCCAGCAGCTTCGGGCAGACAGATTGGGAGACCCAGTACTTC
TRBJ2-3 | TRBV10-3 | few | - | CAISEVAGSTDTQYF | TGTGCCATCAGTGAGGTGGCGGGAAGCACAGATACGCAGTATTTT
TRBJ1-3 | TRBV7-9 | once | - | CASSPPVRLSSGNTIYF | TGTGCCAGCAGCCCCCCGGTCCGCTTGAGCTCTGGAAACACCATATATTTT
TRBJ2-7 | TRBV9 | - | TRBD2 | CASSVGREKTYEQYF | TGTGCCAGCAGCGTGGGGCGGGAGAAGACCTACGAGCAGTACTTC
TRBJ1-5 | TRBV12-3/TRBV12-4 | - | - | CASSLKVNQPQHF | TGTGCCAGCAGTTTAAAGGTGAATCAGCCCCAGCATTTT
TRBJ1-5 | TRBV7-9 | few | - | CASSLARGIYDQPQHF | TGTGCCAGCAGCTTAGCAAGGGGTATCTACGATCAGCCCCAGCATTTT
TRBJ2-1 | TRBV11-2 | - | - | CASSRRGAGVSYNEQFF | TGTGCCAGCAGTCGTAGGGGGGCCGGGGTCTCCTACAATGAGCAGTTCTTC
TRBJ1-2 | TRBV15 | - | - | CATSTRRGIGYGYTF | TGTGCCACCTCAACCAGGAGGGGGATCGGCTATGGCTACACCTTC